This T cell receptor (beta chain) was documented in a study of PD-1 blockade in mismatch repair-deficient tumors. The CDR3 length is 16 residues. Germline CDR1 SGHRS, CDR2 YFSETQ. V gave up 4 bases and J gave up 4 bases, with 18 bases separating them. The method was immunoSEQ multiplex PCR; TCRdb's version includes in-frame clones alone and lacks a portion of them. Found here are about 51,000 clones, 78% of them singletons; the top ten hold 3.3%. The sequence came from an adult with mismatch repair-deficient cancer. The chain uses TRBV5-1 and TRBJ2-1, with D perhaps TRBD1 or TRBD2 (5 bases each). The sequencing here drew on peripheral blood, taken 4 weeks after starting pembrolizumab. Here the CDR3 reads CASSLAGTPTYNEQFF. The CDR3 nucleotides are TGCGCCAGCAGCCTAGCCGGGACCCCTACTTACAATGAGCAGTTCTTC.